Below, 9 T cell receptor beta chains from the same sample are listed, as sequenced in a study of PD-L1 blockade in urothelial cancer. Stated time point: peripheral blood 6 weeks after treatment start. Only in-frame clones appear in the TCRdb table, and some are missing; sequencing was by immunoSEQ multiplex PCR. The sample holds 35,000 to 55,000 clones, roughly four fifths seen once. The sample in question was PBMCs, obtained around atezolizumab (anti-PD-L1) treatment. The receptors come from a man aged 55 to 70 with urothelial cancer.

The chain employs TRBV16 and TRBJ1-2, with 10 bases identical to TRBD1. V lost 3 bases to trimming and J lost 4 bases; unmatched junction nucleotides: 5. CDR1 KGHSY and CDR2 FQNENV come from the germline V gene. The CDR3 totals 15 residues. The chain's CDR3 is CASSHTGTGAYGYTF. CDR3 nucleotides: TGTGCCAGCAGCCACACCGGGACAGGGGCCTATGGCTACACCTTC.

The rearrangement links TRBV6-1 to TRBJ2-5; D gene unclear. Germline CDR1 reads MNHNS; CDR2 reads SASEGT. V shed 5 bases and J shed 0 bases, with 7 bases lying between them. This CDR3 has 13 residues. CDR3 DNA: TGTGCCAGCAGTTCAGATTACCAAGAGACCCAGTACTTC. Encoded protein: CASSSDYQETQYF.

The V call is TRBV5-4, the J call TRBJ2-1; 9 bases line up with TRBD1. The V segment lost 3 bases and the J segment 6 bases; nucleotides outside the gene matches: 1. This CDR3 is 13 amino acids long. CDR1 and CDR2 (germline): SGHNT, YYREEE (reference sequence). The CDR3 region is CASSWTGANEQFF. The CDR3 DNA reads as TGTGCCAGCAGCTGGACAGGGGCCAATGAGCAGTTCTTC.

A single count supports this clone. The gene calls are TRBV2 and TRBJ2-5, with 15 nucleotides matching TRBD2. The CDR3 contains 16 residues. V lost 6 bases, J lost 2 bases, and 4 bases stayed unmatched. From germline, CDR1 is SNHLY and CDR2 FYNNEI. The DNA of the CDR3 is TGTGCCAGCAGCCCGGGACTAGCGGGGGGACAAGAGACCCAGTACTTC. Translation: CASSPGLAGGQETQYF.

The chain is built from TRBV29-1 and TRBJ2-2, with D uncertain. Trimming removed 2 bases from V and 1 base from J, with 8 bases in between. The CDR3 contains 14 residues. Germline CDR1 reads SQVTM; CDR2 reads ANQGSEA. CDR3 amino acids: CSVETYRNTGELFF. CDR3 coding DNA: TGCAGCGTTGAAACATACCGGAACACCGGGGAGCTGTTTTTT.

This CDR3 reads CASRKQGGVEKLFF. The CDR3 DNA follows: TGTGCCAGCAGAAAACAGGGGGGAGTTGAAAAACTGTTTTTT. The chain couples TRBV28 to TRBJ1-4; TRBD1 matches at 8 bases. This CDR3 has 14 amino acids. V trimming: 6 bases; J trimming: 7 bases; junction bases outside the gene matches: 7. CDR1 and CDR2 (germline): MDHEN, SYDVKM.

This chain connects TRBV11-2 to TRBJ1-1, with D maybe TRBD1 (5 bases). Per germline, CDR1 SGHAT and CDR2 FQNNGV. The CDR3 is 16 amino acids. Trimming cost V 5 bases and J 0 bases, with 16 bases left between them. In DNA, the CDR3 is TGTGCCAGCAGCCCCGGGTTAAGGGGAATGAACACTGAAGCTTTCTTT. Amino acids: CASSPGLRGMNTEAFF.

The V and J genes are TRBV6-5 and TRBJ2-5; tentatively, D is TRBD2 (6 bases). Germline V CDR1 and CDR2: MNHEY, SVGAGI. The CDR3 has 14 amino acids. Trimming took 8 bases from V and 5 from J, leaving 18 bases between them. CDR3 amino acids: CASAGTFMRETQYF. The CDR3 region has the DNA TGTGCCAGCGCGGGGACGTTTATGAGGGAGACCCAGTACTTC.

This chain links TRBV6-6 with TRBJ2-1, with 11 bases fitting TRBD2. After removal of 5 bases from V and 10 bases from J, the junction contained 10 bases not matched to a gene. The CDR3 length is 15 residues. The V gene's germline CDR1 is MNHNY and CDR2 SVGAGI (reference sequence). CDR3: CASSPLSGRAGEQFF. Here the CDR3 DNA reads TGTGCCAGCAGTCCCCTTAGCGGGAGGGCCGGAGAGCAGTTCTTC.